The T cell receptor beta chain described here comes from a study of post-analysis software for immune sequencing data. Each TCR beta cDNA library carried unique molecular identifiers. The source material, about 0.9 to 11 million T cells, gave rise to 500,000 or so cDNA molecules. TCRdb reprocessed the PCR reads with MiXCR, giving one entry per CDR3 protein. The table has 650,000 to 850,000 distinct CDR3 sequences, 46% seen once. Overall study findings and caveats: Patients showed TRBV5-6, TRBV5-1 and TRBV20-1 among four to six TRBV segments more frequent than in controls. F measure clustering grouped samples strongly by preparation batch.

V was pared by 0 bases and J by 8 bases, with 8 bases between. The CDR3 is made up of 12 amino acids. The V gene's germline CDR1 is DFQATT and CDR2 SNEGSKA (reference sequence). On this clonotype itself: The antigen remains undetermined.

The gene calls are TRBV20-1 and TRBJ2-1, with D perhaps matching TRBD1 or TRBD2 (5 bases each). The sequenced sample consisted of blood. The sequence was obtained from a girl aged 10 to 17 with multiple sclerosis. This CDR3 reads CSARERDHEQFF. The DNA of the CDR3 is TGCAGTGCTAGAGAGAGGGACCATGAGCAGTTCTTC.